This entry is about one T cell receptor (beta chain). Antigen unknown. These data come from a study of stem cell transplantation in POMP-related autoinflammatory disease. Overall study: After transplant, neutrophils and platelets showed 100% graft donor chimerism through one year. Study-wide findings and caveats: Patients with PRAID showed a restricted number of unique TRB V-J gene pairings.

Assay used: immunoSEQ multiplex PCR; TCRdb lists only in-frame clones, some missing. The sample lists about 4,900 clones, about 92% occurring once. This CDR3 comprises 16 residues. Germline V gives CDR1 PRHDT, CDR2 FYEKMQ (reference sequence). V lost 0 bases to trimming and J lost 4 bases; unmatched junction nucleotides: 6. The receptor's source is a human patient with POMP-related autoinflammation and immune dysregulation (PRAID). Among the T cells, some may be from the graft donor. The chain combines TRBV13 with TRBJ2-1; 7 positions match TRBD2. Sample: CD8+ T cells from PBMCs, taken after stem cell transplantation. The CDR3 protein is CASSLGLRLAYNEQFF. CDR3 bases: TGTGCCAGCAGCTTAGGCCTGAGACTAGCTTACAATGAGCAGTTCTTC.